The clone carrying this T cell receptor beta chain was observed a few times. The source of the sample is a study of T cells after yellow fever vaccination. TCRdb reanalysed the 5' RACE reads using MiXCR and keeps one entry per CDR3 protein. The sample holds 510,000 or so distinct CDR3 sequences; 15% to 20% are singletons and the top ten take approximately 15%. V gave up 4 bases and J gave up 1 base, with 10 bases separating them. The CDR3 contains 13 residues. Per germline, CDR1 SQVTM and CDR2 ANQGSEA. The TCR was taken from a man aged 30-40 years who received the YFV17D yellow fever vaccine. The J gene is TRBJ1-1, the V gene TRBV29-1; no clear D gene. This specimen consisted of PBMCs, obtained 15 days after the yellow fever booster vaccination. CDR3 loop: CSVASRRNTEAFF. In nucleotides, the CDR3 is TGCAGCGTTGCATCCCGACGGAACACTGAAGCTTTCTTT.